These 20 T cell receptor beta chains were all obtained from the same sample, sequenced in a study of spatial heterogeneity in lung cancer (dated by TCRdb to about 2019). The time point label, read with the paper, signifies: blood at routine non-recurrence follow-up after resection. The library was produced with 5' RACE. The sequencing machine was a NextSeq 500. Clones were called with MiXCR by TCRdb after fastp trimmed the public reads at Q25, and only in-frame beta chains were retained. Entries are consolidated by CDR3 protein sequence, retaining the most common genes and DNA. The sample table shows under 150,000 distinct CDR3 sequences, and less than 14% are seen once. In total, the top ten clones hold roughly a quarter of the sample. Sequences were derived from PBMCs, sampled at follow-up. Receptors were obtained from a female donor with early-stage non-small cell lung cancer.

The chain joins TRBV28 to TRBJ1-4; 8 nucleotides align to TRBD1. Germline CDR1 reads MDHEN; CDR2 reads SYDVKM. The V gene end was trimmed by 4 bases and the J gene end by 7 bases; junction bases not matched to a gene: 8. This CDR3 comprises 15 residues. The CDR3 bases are TGTGCCAGCAGTTCAGGGGGCGCAGTAAGTGAAAAACTGTTTTTT. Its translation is CASSSGGAVSEKLFF. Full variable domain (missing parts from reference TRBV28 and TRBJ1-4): DVKVTQSSRYLVKRTGEKVFLECVQDMDHENMFWYRQDPGLGLRLIYFSYDVKMKEKGDIPEGYSVSREKKERFSLILESASTNQTSMYLCASSSGGAVSEKLFFGSGTQLSVL.

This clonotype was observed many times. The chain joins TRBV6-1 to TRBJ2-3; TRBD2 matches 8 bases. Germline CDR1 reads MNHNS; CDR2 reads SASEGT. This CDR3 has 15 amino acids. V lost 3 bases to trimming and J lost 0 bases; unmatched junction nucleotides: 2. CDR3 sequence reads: CASSEASGSTDTQYF. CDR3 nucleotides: TGTGCCAGCAGTGAGGCTAGCGGGAGCACAGATACGCAGTATTTT.

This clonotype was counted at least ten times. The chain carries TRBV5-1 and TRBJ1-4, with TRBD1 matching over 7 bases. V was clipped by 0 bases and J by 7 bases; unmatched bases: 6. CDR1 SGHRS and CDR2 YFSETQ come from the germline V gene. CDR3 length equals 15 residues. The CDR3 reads CASSLAGTDFEKLFF. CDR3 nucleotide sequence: TGCGCCAGCAGCTTGGCCGGGACAGATTTTGAAAAACTGTTTTTT.

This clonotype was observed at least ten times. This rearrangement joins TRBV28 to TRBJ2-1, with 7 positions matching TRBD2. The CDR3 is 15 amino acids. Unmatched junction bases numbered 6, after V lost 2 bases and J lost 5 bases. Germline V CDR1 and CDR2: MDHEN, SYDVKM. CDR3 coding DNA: TGTGCCAGCAGTTTAGCGGGAGCCCCCCACAATGAGCAGTTCTTC. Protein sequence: CASSLAGAPHNEQFF.

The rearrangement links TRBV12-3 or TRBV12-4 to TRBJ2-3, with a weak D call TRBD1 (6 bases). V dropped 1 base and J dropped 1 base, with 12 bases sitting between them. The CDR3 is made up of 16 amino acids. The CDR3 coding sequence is TGTGCCAGCAGTTTAGGACAGGCGCTCCGCACAGATACGCAGTATTTT. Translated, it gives CASSLGQALRTDTQYF.

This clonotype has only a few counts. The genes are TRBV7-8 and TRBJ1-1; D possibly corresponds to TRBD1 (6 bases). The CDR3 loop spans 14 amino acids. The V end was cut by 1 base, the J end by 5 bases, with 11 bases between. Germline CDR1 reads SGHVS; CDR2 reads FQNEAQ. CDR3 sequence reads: CASSLDQGITEAFF. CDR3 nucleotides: TGTGCCAGCAGCTTAGATCAGGGGATAACTGAAGCTTTCTTT.

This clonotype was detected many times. The CDR3 sequence: CASSYQSGGPGEKLFF. CDR3 nucleotide sequence: TGTGCCAGCAGCTATCAATCAGGGGGCCCAGGGGAAAAACTGTTTTTT. V usage is TRBV7-2 and J usage is TRBJ1-4, with TRBD1 identical over 8 bases. Germline V gives CDR1 SGHTA, CDR2 FQGNSA. The CDR3 covers 16 residues. V dropped 4 bases and J dropped 8; count of bases not matched to a gene: 12. Together with reference TRBV7-2 and TRBJ1-4, the CDR3 gives the full variable domain: GAGVSQSPSNKVTEKGKDVELRCDPISGHTALYWYRQSLGQGLEFLIYFQGNSAPDKSGLPSDRFSAERTGGSVSTLTIQRTQQEDSAVYLCASSYQSGGPGEKLFFGSGTQLSVL.

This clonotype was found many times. CDR3 nucleotide sequence: TGTGCCAGCAGTTTGACAGGGGCGAACACTGAAGCTTTCTTT. Encoded protein: CASSLTGANTEAFF. The rearrangement links TRBV12-3 or TRBV12-4 to TRBJ1-1, with 8 nucleotides matching TRBD1. The ends lost 3 bases at V and 1 base at J; junction bases unmatched: 1. The CDR3 runs 14 residues.

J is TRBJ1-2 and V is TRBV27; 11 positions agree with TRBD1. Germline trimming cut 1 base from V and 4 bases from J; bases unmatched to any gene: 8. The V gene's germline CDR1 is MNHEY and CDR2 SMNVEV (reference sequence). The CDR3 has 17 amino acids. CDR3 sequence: CASSLLGGTGGFYGYTF. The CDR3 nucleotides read TGTGCCAGCAGTTTATTGGGCGGGACAGGGGGATTCTATGGCTACACCTTC.

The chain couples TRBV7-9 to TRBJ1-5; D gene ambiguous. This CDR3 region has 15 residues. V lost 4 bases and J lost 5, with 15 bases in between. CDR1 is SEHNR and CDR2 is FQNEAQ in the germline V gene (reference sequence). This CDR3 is CASSSNSGWDQPQHF. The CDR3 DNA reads TGTGCCAGCAGCTCCAATTCAGGCTGGGATCAGCCCCAGCATTTT.

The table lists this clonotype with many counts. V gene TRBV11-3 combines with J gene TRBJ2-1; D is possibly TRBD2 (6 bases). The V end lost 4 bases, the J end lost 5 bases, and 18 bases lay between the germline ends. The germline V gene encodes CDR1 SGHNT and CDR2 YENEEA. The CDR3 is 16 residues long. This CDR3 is CASSSFGSRSNNEQFF. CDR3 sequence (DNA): TGTGCCAGCAGCTCCTTCGGGAGCCGGTCCAACAATGAGCAGTTCTTC.

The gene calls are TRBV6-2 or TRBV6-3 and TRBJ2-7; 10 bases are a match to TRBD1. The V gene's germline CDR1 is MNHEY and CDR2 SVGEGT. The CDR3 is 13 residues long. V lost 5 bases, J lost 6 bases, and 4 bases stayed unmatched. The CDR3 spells CASSRQGAGEQYV. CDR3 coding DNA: TGTGCCAGCAGTCGACAGGGGGCCGGCGAGCAGTACGTC.

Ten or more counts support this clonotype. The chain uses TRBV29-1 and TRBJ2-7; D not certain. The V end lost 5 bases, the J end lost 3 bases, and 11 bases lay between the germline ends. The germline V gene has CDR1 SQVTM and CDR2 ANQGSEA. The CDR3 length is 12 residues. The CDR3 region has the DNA TGCAGCGTTTTAGGGCTAAACTACGAGCAGTACGTC. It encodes CSVLGLNYEQYV.

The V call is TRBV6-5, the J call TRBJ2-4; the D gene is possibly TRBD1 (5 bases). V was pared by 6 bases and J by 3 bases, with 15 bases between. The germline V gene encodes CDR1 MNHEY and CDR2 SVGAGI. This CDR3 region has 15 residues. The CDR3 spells CASSYSLDSKNIQYF. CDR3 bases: TGTGCCAGCAGCTACAGCCTCGACAGCAAAAACATTCAGTACTTC.

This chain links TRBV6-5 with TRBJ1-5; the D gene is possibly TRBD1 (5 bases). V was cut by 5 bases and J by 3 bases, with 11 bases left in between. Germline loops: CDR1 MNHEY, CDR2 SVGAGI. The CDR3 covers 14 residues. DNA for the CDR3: TGTGCCAGCAGTCGCGACAGCGTCAATCAGCCCCAGCATTTT. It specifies CASSRDSVNQPQHF.

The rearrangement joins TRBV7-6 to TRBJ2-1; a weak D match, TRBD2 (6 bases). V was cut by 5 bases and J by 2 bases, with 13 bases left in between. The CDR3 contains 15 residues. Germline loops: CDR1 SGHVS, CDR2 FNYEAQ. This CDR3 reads CASSPRAGTYNEQFF. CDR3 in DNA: TGTGCCAGCAGCCCACGTGCGGGAACCTACAATGAGCAGTTCTTC.

The CDR3: CASVVGADKPQHF. As DNA, the CDR3 is TGTGCCAGCGTAGTGGGGGCCGACAAGCCCCAGCATTTT. The chain is built from TRBV6-1 and TRBJ1-5, with D perhaps TRBD1 (6 bases). Germline V gene lookup returns CDR1 MNHNS and CDR2 SASEGT. The CDR3 consists of 13 residues. Trimming cost V 8 bases and J 8 bases, with 16 bases left between them.

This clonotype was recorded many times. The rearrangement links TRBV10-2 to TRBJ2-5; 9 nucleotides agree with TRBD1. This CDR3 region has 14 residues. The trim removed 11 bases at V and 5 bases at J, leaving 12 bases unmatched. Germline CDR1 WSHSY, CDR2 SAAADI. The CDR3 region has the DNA TGCGCCGCAGGGGGCACAGGGGGCGTCGAGACCCAGTACTTC. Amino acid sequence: CAAGGTGGVETQYF.

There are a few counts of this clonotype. The CDR3 coding sequence is TGTGCCATCAGCTCTTTGGAGGCTAACGAGCAGTACGTC. Protein: CAISSLEANEQYV. The V call is TRBV10-3, the J call TRBJ2-7; possible D gene TRBD2, 5 bases. V dropped 6 bases and J dropped 5 bases, with 14 bases sitting between them. This CDR3 has 13 amino acids. Looked up from germline, CDR1 is ENHRY and CDR2 is SYGVKD.

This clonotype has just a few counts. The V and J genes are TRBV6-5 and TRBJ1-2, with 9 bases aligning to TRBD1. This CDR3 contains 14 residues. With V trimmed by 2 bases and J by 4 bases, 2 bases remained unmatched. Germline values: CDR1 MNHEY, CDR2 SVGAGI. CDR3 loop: CASSYQDRGYGYTF. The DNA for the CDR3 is TGTGCCAGCAGTTACCAGGACAGGGGCTATGGCTACACCTTC.